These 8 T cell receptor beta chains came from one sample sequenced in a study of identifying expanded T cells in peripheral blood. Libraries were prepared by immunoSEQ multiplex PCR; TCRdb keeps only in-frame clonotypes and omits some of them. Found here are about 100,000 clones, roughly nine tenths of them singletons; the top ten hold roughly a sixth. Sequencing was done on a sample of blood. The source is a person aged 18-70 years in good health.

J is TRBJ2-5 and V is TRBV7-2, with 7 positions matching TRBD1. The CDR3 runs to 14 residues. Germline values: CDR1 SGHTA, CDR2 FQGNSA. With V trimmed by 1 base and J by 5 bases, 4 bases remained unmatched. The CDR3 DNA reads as TGTGCCAGCAGCTTAGTAGGGGGCGGCGAGACCCAGTACTTC. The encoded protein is CASSLVGGGETQYF.

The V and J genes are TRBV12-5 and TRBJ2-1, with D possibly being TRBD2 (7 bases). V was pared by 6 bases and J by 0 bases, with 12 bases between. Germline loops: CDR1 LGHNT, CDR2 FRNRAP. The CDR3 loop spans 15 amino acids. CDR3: CASGRGPDSYNEQFF. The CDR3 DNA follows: TGTGCTAGTGGGCGGGGGCCTGACTCCTACAATGAGCAGTTCTTC. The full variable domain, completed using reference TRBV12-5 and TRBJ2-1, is DARVTQTPRHKVTEMGQEVTMRCQPILGHNTVFWYRQTMMQGLELLAYFRNRAPLDDSGMPKDRFSAEMPDATLATLKIQPSEPRDSAVYFCASGRGPDSYNEQFFGPGTRLTVL.

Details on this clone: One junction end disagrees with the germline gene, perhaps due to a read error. Here the CDR3 reads CASTTPGGDFPVEAQYF. The CDR3, as DNA: TGTGCCAGCACCACCCCCGGGGGAGACTTCCCGGTAGAGGCCCAGTACTTC. The rearrangement joins TRBV11-3 to TRBJ2-5, with D perhaps TRBD2 (6 bases). CDR3 size: 17 residues. CDR1 is SGHNT and CDR2 is YENEEA in the germline V gene. The whole variable domain, remainder taken from reference TRBV11-3 and TRBJ2-5, is EAGVVQSPRYKIIEKKQPVAFWCNPISGHNTLYWYLQNLGQGPELLIRYENEEAVDDSQLPKDRFSAERLKGVDSTLKIQPAELGDSAVYLCASTTPGGDFPVEAQYFGPGTRLLVL.

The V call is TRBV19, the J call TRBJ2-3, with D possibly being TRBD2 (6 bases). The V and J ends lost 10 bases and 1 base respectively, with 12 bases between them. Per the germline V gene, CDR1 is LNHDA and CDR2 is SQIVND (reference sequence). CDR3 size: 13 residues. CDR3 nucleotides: TGTGCCACCCGGCGGGGAGGCACAGATACGCAGTATTTT. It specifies CATRRGGTDTQYF.

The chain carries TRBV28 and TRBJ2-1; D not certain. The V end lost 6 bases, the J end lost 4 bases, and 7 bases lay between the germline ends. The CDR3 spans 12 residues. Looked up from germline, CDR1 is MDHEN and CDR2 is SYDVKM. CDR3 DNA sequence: TGTGCCAGCAGGGCATTTTACAATGAGCAGTTCTTC. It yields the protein CASRAFYNEQFF. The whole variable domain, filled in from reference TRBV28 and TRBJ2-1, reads DVKVTQSSRYLVKRTGEKVFLECVQDMDHENMFWYRQDPGLGLRLIYFSYDVKMKEKGDIPEGYSVSREKKERFSLILESASTNQTSMYLCASRAFYNEQFFGPGTRLTVL.

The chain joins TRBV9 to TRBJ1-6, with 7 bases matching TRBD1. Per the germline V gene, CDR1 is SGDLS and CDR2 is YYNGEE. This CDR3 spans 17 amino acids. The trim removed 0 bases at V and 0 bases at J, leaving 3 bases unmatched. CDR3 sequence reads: CASSVGGQSSYNSPLHF. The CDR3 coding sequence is TGTGCCAGCAGCGTAGGGGGACAGAGCTCCTATAATTCACCCCTCCACTTT.

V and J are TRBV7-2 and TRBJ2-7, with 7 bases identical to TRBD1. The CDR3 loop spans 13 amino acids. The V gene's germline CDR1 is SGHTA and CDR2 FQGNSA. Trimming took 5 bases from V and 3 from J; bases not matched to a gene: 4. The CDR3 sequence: CASSPDRFYEQYF. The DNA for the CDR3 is TGTGCCAGCAGCCCGGACAGGTTCTACGAGCAGTACTTC. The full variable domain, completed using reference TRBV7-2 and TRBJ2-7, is GAGVSQSPSNKVTEKGKDVELRCDPISGHTALYWYRQSLGQGLEFLIYFQGNSAPDKSGLPSDRFSAERTGGSVSTLTIQRTQQEDSAVYLCASSPDRFYEQYFGPGTRLTVT.

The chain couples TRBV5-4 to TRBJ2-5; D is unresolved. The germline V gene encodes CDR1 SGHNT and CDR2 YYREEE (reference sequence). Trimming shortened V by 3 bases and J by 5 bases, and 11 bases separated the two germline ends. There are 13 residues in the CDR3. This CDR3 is CASSSEGRETQYF. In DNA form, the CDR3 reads TGTGCCAGCAGCTCCGAAGGCCGGGAGACCCAGTACTTC.